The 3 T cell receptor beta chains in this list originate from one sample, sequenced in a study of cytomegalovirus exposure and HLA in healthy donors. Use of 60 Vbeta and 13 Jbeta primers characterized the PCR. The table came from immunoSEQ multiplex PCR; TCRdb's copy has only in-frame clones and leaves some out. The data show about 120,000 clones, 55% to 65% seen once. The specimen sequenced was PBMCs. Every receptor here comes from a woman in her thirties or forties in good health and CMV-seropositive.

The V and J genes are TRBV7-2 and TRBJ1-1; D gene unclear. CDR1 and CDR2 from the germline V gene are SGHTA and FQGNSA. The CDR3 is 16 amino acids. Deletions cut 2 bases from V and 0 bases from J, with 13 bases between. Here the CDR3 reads CASSLSPAAVNTEAFF. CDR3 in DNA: TGTGCCAGCAGCTTAAGCCCAGCCGCGGTGAACACTGAAGCTTTCTTT. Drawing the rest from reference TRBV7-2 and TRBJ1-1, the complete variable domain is GAGVSQSPSNKVTEKGKDVELRCDPISGHTALYWYRQSLGQGLEFLIYFQGNSAPDKSGLPSDRFSAERTGGSVSTLTIQRTQQEDSAVYLCASSLSPAAVNTEAFFGQGTRLTVV.

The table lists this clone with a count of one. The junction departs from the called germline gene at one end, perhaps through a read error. DNA of the CDR3: TGTTCCAGCAGCTTGACTAGCGCGAGCACAGATACGCAGTATTTT. This gives the protein CSSSLTSASTDTQYF. This chain links TRBV7-9 with TRBJ2-3; TRBD2 matches at 8 bases. This CDR3 contains 15 residues. CDR1 and CDR2 (germline): SEHNR, FQNEAQ (reference sequence).

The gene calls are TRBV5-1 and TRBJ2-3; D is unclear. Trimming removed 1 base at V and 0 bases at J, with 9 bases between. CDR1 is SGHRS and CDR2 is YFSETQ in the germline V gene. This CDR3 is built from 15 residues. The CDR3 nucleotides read TGCGCCAGCAGCTTGACGGTTCCTAGCACAGATACGCAGTATTTT. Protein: CASSLTVPSTDTQYF.